Following are 2 T cell receptor beta chains from one sample sequenced in a study of identical twins. TCRdb passed the 5' RACE reads through MiXCR, listing each CDR3 protein once. This sample has 690,000 or so distinct CDR3 sequences; 8.6% occur once, and the top ten carry approximately 0.94%. The same specimen was also included in a second study, on yellow fever vaccine responses in identical twins.

The sequenced sample was PBMCs. These receptor sequences come from a woman aged 18-30 years in good health.

In its sample, this clonotype was seen a few times. The rearrangement uses TRBV4-2 and TRBJ2-1; a weak D match, TRBD2 (5 bases). Trimming stripped 4 bases from V and 4 bases from J, with 11 bases between. This CDR3 region has 14 residues. The germline CDR1 and CDR2 sequences are LGHNA and YNFKEQ. CDR3 protein: CASSPSGLYNEQFF. In DNA form, the CDR3 reads TGTGCCAGCAGCCCGTCCGGACTTTACAATGAGCAGTTCTTC.

The chain combines TRBV11-2 with TRBJ2-5; the D is unclear. The germline V and J ends were trimmed by 3 bases and 4 bases, with 6 bases remaining between them. Germline assignment: CDR1 SGHAT and CDR2 FQNNGV. The CDR3 has 12 residues. CDR3: CASSFAGETQYF. CDR3 DNA: TGTGCCAGCAGCTTTGCCGGAGAGACCCAGTACTTC.